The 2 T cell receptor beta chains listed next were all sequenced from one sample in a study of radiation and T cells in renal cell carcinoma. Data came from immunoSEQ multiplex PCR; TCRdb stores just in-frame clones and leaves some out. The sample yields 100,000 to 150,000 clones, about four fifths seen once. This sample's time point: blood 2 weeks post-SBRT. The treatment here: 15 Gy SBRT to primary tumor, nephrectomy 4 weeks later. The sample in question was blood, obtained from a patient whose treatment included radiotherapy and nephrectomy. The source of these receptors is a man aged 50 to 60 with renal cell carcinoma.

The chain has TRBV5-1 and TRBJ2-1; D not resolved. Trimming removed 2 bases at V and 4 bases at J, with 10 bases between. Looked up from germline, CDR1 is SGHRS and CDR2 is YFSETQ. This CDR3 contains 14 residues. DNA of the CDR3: TGCGCCAGCAGCTTAGGCAGCACATACAATGAGCAGTTCTTC. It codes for CASSLGSTYNEQFF.

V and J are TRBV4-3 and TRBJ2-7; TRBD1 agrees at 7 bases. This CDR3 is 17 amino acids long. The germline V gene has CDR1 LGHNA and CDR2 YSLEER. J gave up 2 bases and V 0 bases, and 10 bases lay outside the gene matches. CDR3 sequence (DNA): TGCGCCAGCAGCCAAGACGTGACAGGGTACGAACCCTACGAGCAGTACTTC. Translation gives CASSQDVTGYEPYEQYF.